The sequence of this T cell receptor beta chain was determined in a study of cytomegalovirus exposure and HLA in healthy donors. Overall study findings and caveats: The later analysis indicated that the majority of CMV-associated TCR beta chains appeared HLA-restricted. Indistinguishability led to the exclusion of some V segments, TRBV6-2 and TRBV6-3 included.

The donors gave bone marrow, and they were healthy. As for this clone: The antigen remains undetermined.

The PCR had 60 Vbeta and 13 Jbeta primers. Clones were read by immunoSEQ multiplex PCR, and TCRdb kept only the in-frame ones, dropping some. The repertoire holds around 130,000 clones, with about 74% as singletons. Germline loops: CDR1 MNHEY, CDR2 SMNVEV (reference sequence). The CDR3 runs 14 residues. Losses at the gene ends were 5 bases for V and 6 bases for J; bases not matched to a gene: 7. This sequence joins TRBV27 and TRBJ2-3; 8 bases map to TRBD1. The clonotype comes from a woman in her forties or fifties in good health and CMV-seropositive. Sequencing was performed on PBMCs. CDR3 DNA sequence: TGTGCCAGCAGTCCCCGACAGGGGAGGGATACGCAGTATTTT. Its protein product is CASSPRQGRDTQYF.